These 13 T cell receptor beta chains were all obtained from the same sample, sequenced in a study of immune heterogeneity within non-small cell lung tumors. The starting template was genomic DNA from bulk tumor, approximately 620 ng per sample. Doctors removed several biopsies from each primary tumor during surgery, keeping them far apart. Newly diagnosed with untreated non-small cell lung cancer, the patients underwent curative surgery. Multiplex PCR amplified TCR beta CDR3 with 32 V and 13 J primers. TCRdb fed the multiplex PCR reads into MiXCR, producing one record per CDR3 protein. This table holds fewer than 13,000 distinct CDR3 sequences, roughly a quarter found once. Sequenced: lung tumor tissue. The origin of the receptors is a man aged 50 to 59 with non-small cell lung cancer.

Concerning this clonotype: A read error is possible here, since a much larger clone lies one base away. The chain uses TRBV7-9 and TRBJ1-5; D ambiguous. Germline V gene data show CDR1 as SEHNR and CDR2 as FQNEAQ (reference sequence). The CDR3 totals 14 residues. The CDR3: CASSSSRSNKPQHF. The CDR3 DNA is TGTGCCAGCAGCTCCAGCAGGAGCAATAAGCCCCAGCATTTT.

In this sample, this clonotype is medium-sized. The V call is TRBV7-9, the J call TRBJ1-1; D gene unclear. Trimming shortened V by 3 bases and J by 6 bases, and 8 bases separated the two germline ends. The CDR3 is 12 residues long. Per the germline V gene, CDR1 is SEHNR and CDR2 is FQNEAQ (reference sequence). The DNA of the CDR3 is TGTGCCAGCAGCTTCGGGCCATCTGAAGCTTTCTTT. It codes for CASSFGPSEAFF.

The chain is built from TRBV6-1 and TRBJ2-2, with a tentative D call TRBD1 (6 bases). CDR1 MNHNS and CDR2 SASEGT come from the germline V gene. There are 15 residues in the CDR3. Trimming removed 5 bases at V and 3 bases at J, with 13 bases between. CDR3: CASSYEGQYTGELFF. The CDR3 coding sequence is TGTGCCAGCAGTTACGAAGGACAGTACACCGGGGAGCTGTTTTTT.

The CDR3 DNA sequence: TGCAGTGCTCAGGACTTCGTGGAGACCCAGTACTTC. As protein: CSAQDFVETQYF. The rearrangement uses TRBV20-1 and TRBJ2-5; a possible D gene is TRBD2 (5 bases). The V end lost 5 bases, the J end lost 5 bases, and 12 bases lay between the germline ends. There are 12 residues in the CDR3. Germline assignment: CDR1 DFQATT and CDR2 SNEGSKA (reference sequence).

The genes are TRBV5-6 and TRBJ1-4, with TRBD1 as a possible D gene (5 bases). Between the trimmed V and J ends, which lost 0 bases and 8 bases, there was a span of 11 bases. CDR1 SGHDT and CDR2 YYEEEE come from the germline V gene. This CDR3 region has 14 residues. The CDR3 DNA sequence: TGTGCCAGCAGCTTGGTTTTTCCAGGGGAAAAACTGTTTTTT. Amino acid sequence: CASSLVFPGEKLFF.

The V call is TRBV24-1, the J call TRBJ2-2, with D possibly being TRBD2 (5 bases). The germline V and J ends were trimmed by 9 bases and 0 bases, with 10 bases remaining between them. This CDR3 is built from 14 residues. CDR1 is KGHDR, CDR2 SFDVKD, per germline. CDR3 loop: CATEGSANTGELFF. DNA of the CDR3: TGTGCCACCGAGGGCAGCGCGAACACCGGGGAGCTGTTTTTT.

This chain links TRBV20-1 with TRBJ2-5; TRBD2 matches at 8 bases. Germline trimming cut 0 bases from V and 2 bases from J; bases unmatched to any gene: 14. Germline V CDR1 and CDR2: DFQATT, SNEGSKA (reference sequence). The CDR3 runs 18 residues. The DNA of the CDR3 is TGCAGTGCTAGAGATCCATCGGTACGACTAGCGATTCAAGAGACCCAGTACTTC. Translated, it gives CSARDPSVRLAIQETQYF.

In regard to this clonotype: A much larger clone sits a single nucleotide away, making a read error possible. V gene TRBV6-1 combines with J gene TRBJ1-1; 8 bases fit TRBD1. CDR3 length: 15 residues. Germline-derived CDR1 and CDR2 are MNHNS and SASEGT. The CDR3 DNA follows: TGTGCCAGCAGTGAACCCACAGGGGGGAACACTGAATCTTTCTTT. Translation: CASSEPTGGNTESFF.

Within the sample, this clonotype is medium-sized (0.01 to 0.1%). The V gene is TRBV6-1, the J gene TRBJ2-6, with D possibly being TRBD1 (6 bases). The CDR3 loop spans 18 amino acids. CDR1 MNHNS and CDR2 SASEGT come from the germline V gene. The ends were cut back, 6 bases at V and 0 bases at J, with 18 bases in the middle. For the CDR3, the DNA is TGTGCCAGCAGCGGCCCGACAGGCGCCAGCTCTGGGGCCAACGTCCTGACTTTC. Translated: CASSGPTGASSGANVLTF.

This clonotype was seen ten or more times. V is TRBV6-1 and J is TRBJ1-2, with 7 bases lining up with TRBD1. J gave up 2 bases and V 3 bases, and 0 bases lay outside the gene matches. CDR1 is MNHNS and CDR2 is SASEGT in the germline V gene. This CDR3 contains 13 residues. CDR3 nucleotide sequence: TGTGCCAGCAGTGAGGGACAGAACTATGGCTACACCTTC. Its protein product is CASSEGQNYGYTF.

The table lists this clonotype with many counts. The chain has TRBV12-3 or TRBV12-4 and TRBJ1-5; D possibly corresponds to TRBD1 (6 bases). This CDR3 is built from 17 residues. Trimming shortened V by 1 base and J by 4 bases, and 17 bases separated the two germline ends. CDR3 amino acids: CASSLGSRGSGNQPQHF. In DNA, the CDR3 is TGTGCCAGCAGTTTAGGATCGAGGGGGTCCGGAAATCAGCCCCAGCATTTT.

The chain uses TRBV5-5 and TRBJ1-2; maybe TRBD1 (5 bases). CDR3 size: 15 residues. From germline, CDR1 is SGHKS and CDR2 YYEKEE (reference sequence). V shed 1 base and J shed 0 bases, with 10 bases lying between them. The CDR3: CASSLQGLANYGYTF. CDR3 sequence (DNA): TGTGCCAGCAGCTTGCAGGGATTAGCTAACTATGGCTACACCTTC.

J is TRBJ2-1 and V is TRBV20-1; D remains ambiguous. Germline lookup yields CDR1 DFQATT and CDR2 SNEGSKA (reference sequence). This CDR3 region has 17 residues. Trimming removed 0 bases from V and 8 bases from J, with 23 bases in between. This chain's CDR3 is CSARDPMGGSFRDEQFF. CDR3 DNA: TGCAGTGCTAGAGATCCAATGGGTGGGTCGTTTCGGGATGAGCAGTTCTTC.